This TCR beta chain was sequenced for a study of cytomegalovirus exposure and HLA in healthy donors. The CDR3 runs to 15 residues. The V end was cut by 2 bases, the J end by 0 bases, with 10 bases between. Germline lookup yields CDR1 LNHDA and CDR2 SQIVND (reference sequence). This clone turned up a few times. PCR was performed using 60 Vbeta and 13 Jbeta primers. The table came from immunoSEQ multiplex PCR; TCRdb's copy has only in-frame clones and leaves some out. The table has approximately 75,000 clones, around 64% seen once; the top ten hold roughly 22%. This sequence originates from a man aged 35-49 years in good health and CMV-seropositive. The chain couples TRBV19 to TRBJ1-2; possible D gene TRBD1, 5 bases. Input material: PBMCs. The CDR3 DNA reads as TGTGCCAGTAGTATATGGCAGGGCACTAACTATGGCTACACCTTC. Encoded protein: CASSIWQGTNYGYTF.